The clone carrying this T cell receptor (beta chain) was seen repeatedly, ten times or more. Its target is not known. This sample was included in a study of T-cell reconstitution after alpha-beta-depleted transplantation in children. Notes on the study in general: Certain patients had high TCRbeta diversity at day 60, and it came from recipient T cells and thymic progenitors that survived. After transplant, at about two months, alpha-beta T cells were reportedly derived from several hundred expanded graft clones.

V lost 2 bases, J lost 4 bases, and 8 bases stayed unmatched. The CDR3 spans 17 residues. Germline loops: CDR1 MNHEY, CDR2 SMNVEV (reference sequence). Researchers prepared the TCRbeta library using unique molecular identifiers, the study reports. TCRdb itself ran the PCR reads through MiXCR, one entry per CDR3 protein. The sample shows 200,000 to 250,000 distinct CDR3 sequences, approximately 10% of them seen only once. Sequencing used PBMCs, obtained before TCRalphabeta/CD19-depleted stem cell transplant. The TCR was taken from a child under two years old with acute myeloid leukemia, due to receive a stem cell transplant. V usage is TRBV27 and J usage is TRBJ2-1, with 10 bases aligning to TRBD2. CDR3 in amino acids: CASSLLFTSGVYNEQFF. The CDR3 bases are TGTGCCAGCAGTTTACTATTCACTAGCGGGGTTTACAATGAGCAGTTCTTC.